The 11 T cell receptor beta chains below come from one sample, sequenced in a study of blood T cell repertoires in COVID-19. Produced via immunoSEQ multiplex PCR; TCRdb's table is partial and in-frame only. Found here are more than 95,000 clones, about 80% of them singletons; the top ten hold 25%. Specimen: peripheral blood. The receptors here all came from a human donor in a cohort sampled during active COVID-19.

The rearrangement joins TRBV2 to TRBJ1-5, with 10 bases aligning to TRBD1. The CDR3 contains 14 residues. V dropped 3 bases and J dropped 6; count of bases not matched to a gene: 2. Germline V gene data show CDR1 as SNHLY and CDR2 as FYNNEI. CDR3 loop: CASSDRDRGQPQHF. CDR3 bases: TGTGCCAGCAGTGACAGGGACAGGGGTCAGCCCCAGCATTTT.

The chain uses TRBV4-3 and TRBJ1-4; no clear D gene. CDR3 length equals 14 residues. V was trimmed by 4 bases and J by 3 bases, leaving 9 bases between them. Germline V gene data show CDR1 as LGHNA and CDR2 as YSLEER. CDR3 DNA sequence: TGCGCCAGCAGCCCCCCAGGATCTAATGAAAAACTGTTTTTT. Protein: CASSPPGSNEKLFF.

The J gene is TRBJ2-2, the V gene TRBV4-3, with a tentative D call TRBD1 (5 bases). The germline CDR1 and CDR2 sequences are LGHNA and YSLEER. V gave up 0 bases and J gave up 5 bases, with 13 bases separating them. CDR3 length equals 16 residues. DNA for the CDR3: TGCGCCAGCAGCCAAGATTGGCAGGGAAAAACCGGGGAGCTGTTTTTT. It translates to CASSQDWQGKTGELFF.

The chain recombines TRBV6-5 with TRBJ1-2; D remains ambiguous. The length of the CDR3 is 13 residues. Germline V gene data show CDR1 as MNHEY and CDR2 as SVGAGI. The V and J ends lost 6 bases and 2 bases respectively, with 10 bases between them. The CDR3 bases are TGTGCCAGCAGAACCACTCAAAACTATGGCTACACCTTC. This sequence encodes CASRTTQNYGYTF.

Comment on this clone: Additional DNA sequences in this sample encode the identical CDR3. The chain is built from TRBV12-5 and TRBJ2-1; D unresolved. This CDR3 has 11 residues. The ends were cut back, 3 bases at V and 7 bases at J, with 4 bases in the middle. Germline CDR1 and CDR2: LGHNT and FRNRAP. The CDR3 region has the DNA TGTGCTAGTGGTTTAGCAAATGAGCAGTTCTTC. It translates to CASGLANEQFF.

The CDR3 sequence is CASSLGDEQFF. The CDR3 bases are TGTGCCAGCAGCTTAGGCGATGAGCAGTTCTTC. The rearrangement uses TRBV7-6 and TRBJ2-1, with D uncertain. Germline CDR1 SGHVS, CDR2 FNYEAQ. The V gene lost 1 base and the J gene lost 8 bases, with 3 bases spanning the gap. The CDR3 is 11 residues long. The variable domain in full, with the rest retrieved from reference TRBV7-6 and TRBJ2-1, is GAGVSQSPRYKVTKRGQDVALRCDPISGHVSLYWYRQALGQGPEFLTYFNYEAQQDKSGLPNDRFSAERPEGSISTLTIQRTEQRDSAMYRCASSLGDEQFFGPGTRLTVL.

The chain combines TRBV6-6 with TRBJ2-1; no firm D call. Trimming removed 8 bases at V and 5 bases at J, with 4 bases between. Germline CDR1 reads MNHNY; CDR2 reads SVGAGI (reference sequence). This CDR3 spans 10 amino acids. In DNA form, the CDR3 reads TGTGCCAGCGGGCACAATGAGCAGTTCTTC. Translated: CASGHNEQFF.

Here the CDR3 reads CASRRTGGTNEKLFF. CDR3 nucleotide sequence: TGTGCCAGCAGAAGGACAGGGGGCACTAATGAAAAACTGTTTTTT. The chain recombines TRBV7-9 with TRBJ1-4, with 11 positions matching TRBD1. The CDR3 spans 15 residues. J was trimmed by 2 bases and V by 6 bases; bases with no gene match: 2. Germline values: CDR1 SEHNR, CDR2 FQNEAQ (reference sequence).

The chain couples TRBV28 to TRBJ2-5, with a possible D match to TRBD2 (5 bases). V lost 3 bases to trimming and J lost 2 bases, with 7 bases between them. The V gene's germline CDR1 is MDHEN and CDR2 SYDVKM. CDR3 size: 13 residues. The CDR3 loop reads CASSLTTQETQYF. The CDR3 DNA reads as TGTGCCAGCAGTTTGACTACTCAAGAGACCCAGTACTTC.

The gene calls are TRBV18 and TRBJ1-1; perhaps TRBD1 as D (5 bases). The CDR3 loop spans 15 amino acids. Germline V lookup: CDR1 KGHSH, CDR2 LQKENI. Between the trimmed V and J ends, which lost 3 bases and 5 bases, there was a span of 16 bases. CDR3 in DNA: TGTGCCAGCTCACCGTACCTTCAGGGTGGTACTGAAGCTTTCTTT. Protein product: CASSPYLQGGTEAFF.

The rearrangement joins TRBV11-1 to TRBJ1-2; D call uncertain. CDR3 length: 13 residues. CDR1 is SGHAT and CDR2 is FQDESV in the germline V gene (reference sequence). Trimming took 2 bases from V and 4 from J, leaving 8 bases between them. This chain's CDR3 is CASSLNPGYGYTF. CDR3 in DNA: TGTGCCAGCAGCTTAAACCCAGGCTATGGCTACACCTTC.